Each of the 11 T cell receptor beta chains below was sequenced from the same sample in a study of early T cells in non-severe SARS-CoV-2 infection. TCRdb reanalysed the 5' RACE reads using MiXCR and keeps one entry per CDR3 protein. Of almost 85,000 distinct CDR3 sequences listed, 9% to 13% are singletons. The specimen sequenced was whole blood. All receptors come from an adult who was a healthcare worker with PCR-confirmed SARS-CoV-2 infection or an uninfected control (not recorded which).

There are many counts of this clonotype. The V call is TRBV29-1, the J call TRBJ2-1; D gene unclear. Trimming removed 4 bases at V and 6 bases at J, with 13 bases between. Germline loops: CDR1 SQVTM, CDR2 ANQGSEA. This CDR3 comprises 13 residues. This CDR3 reads CSVVRSKRNEQFF. Here the CDR3 DNA reads TGCAGCGTTGTTAGAAGCAAGCGCAATGAGCAGTTCTTC.

This clonotype was recorded many times. V is TRBV27 and J is TRBJ2-7; 10 bases are shared with TRBD1. The V gene's germline CDR1 is MNHEY and CDR2 SMNVEV (reference sequence). The junction had 7 bases not matched to a gene; V was cut back by 5 bases and J by 3 bases. The CDR3 covers 15 residues. CDR3: CASSPTGGLIYEQYF. As DNA, the CDR3 is TGTGCCAGCAGTCCGACAGGGGGCTTAATCTACGAGCAGTACTTC.

The gene calls are TRBV10-3 and TRBJ1-3; D not certain. V dropped 7 bases and J dropped 0 bases, with 13 bases sitting between them. The CDR3 loop spans 15 amino acids. CDR1 ENHRY and CDR2 SYGVKD come from the germline V gene. The CDR3 sequence: CAITDPPGSGNTIYF. Here the CDR3 DNA reads TGTGCCATCACCGACCCACCGGGCTCTGGAAACACCATATATTTT.

There are a few counts of this clonotype. The rearrangement uses TRBV10-3 and TRBJ2-1, with TRBD2 identical over 8 bases. Germline lookup yields CDR1 ENHRY and CDR2 SYGVKD. Trimming took 10 bases from V and 4 from J; bases not matched to a gene: 9. The CDR3 length is 14 residues. This CDR3 is CATQSTGGYNEQFF. Here the CDR3 DNA reads TGTGCCACCCAGTCTACGGGGGGGTACAATGAGCAGTTCTTC.

This chain links TRBV28 with TRBJ1-5, with TRBD1 matching over 7 bases. With 2 bases clipped from V and 4 bases from J, the junction kept 5 bases outside the gene matches. Germline V gene lookup returns CDR1 MDHEN and CDR2 SYDVKM. This CDR3 contains 15 residues. The CDR3: CASSLGQGVNQPQHF. CDR3 nucleotides: TGTGCCAGCAGTTTAGGCCAGGGGGTTAATCAGCCCCAGCATTTT.

The sample holds many counts of this clonotype. The genes are TRBV11-2 and TRBJ2-1; D tentatively fits TRBD1 or TRBD2 (7 bases each). V gave up 4 bases and J gave up 1 base, with 11 bases separating them. Germline lookup yields CDR1 SGHAT and CDR2 FQNNGV. This CDR3 is built from 15 residues. CDR3 protein: CASSSRGGSYNEQFF. The CDR3 coding sequence is TGTGCCAGCAGCTCCAGGGGGGGATCCTACAATGAGCAGTTCTTC.

In its sample, this clonotype was seen many times. The CDR3 here is CSVGDEGSGGYTF. DNA of the CDR3: TGCAGCGTTGGCGATGAAGGGTCAGGCGGCTACACCTTC. The gene calls are TRBV29-1 and TRBJ1-2, with D unclear. The CDR3 has 13 amino acids. V was shortened by 4 bases and J by 8 bases, with 17 bases between the two germline ends. From germline, CDR1 is SQVTM and CDR2 ANQGSEA.

Ten or more counts support this clonotype. The CDR3 sequence is CAWSGTYGYTF. In DNA form, the CDR3 reads TGTGCCTGGAGCGGGACTTATGGCTACACCTTC. The genes are TRBV30 and TRBJ1-2; D is perhaps TRBD1 (5 bases). The CDR3 is 11 amino acids. The V gene lost 3 bases and the J gene lost 5 bases, with 7 bases spanning the gap. Germline V gene data show CDR1 as GTSNPN and CDR2 as SVGIG (reference sequence).

This clonotype was seen once. The junction does not match germline at one end; this may be a read error. This rearrangement joins TRBV20-1 to TRBJ2-3; 7 bases align to TRBD2. CDR3 length: 13 amino acids. CDR1 and CDR2 (germline): DFQATT, SNEGSKA (reference sequence). The CDR3 bases are TGCAGTGCTAGCAAGACTAGCAAAGATACGCAGTATTTT. This translates into CSASKTSKDTQYF.

This clonotype was counted ten times or more. The V call is TRBV5-1, the J call TRBJ1-1, with D unclear. V lost 2 bases and J 1 base, leaving 9 bases between the germline ends. Germline CDR1 is SGHRS and CDR2 is YFSETQ. The CDR3 has 14 residues. The CDR3 protein is CASSLPSPNTEAFF. The CDR3, as DNA: TGCGCCAGCAGCTTACCCTCGCCGAACACTGAAGCTTTCTTT.

This chain uses TRBV25-1 with TRBJ2-7, with 8 bases aligning to TRBD1. CDR1 is MGHDK and CDR2 is SYGVNS in the germline V gene. J lost 3 bases, V lost 4 bases, and 8 bases had no gene match. This CDR3 has 15 amino acids. The CDR3 region has the DNA TGTGCCAGCAGTGCGTCAGGGGGCGGTTTCTACGAGCAGTACTTC. It encodes CASSASGGGFYEQYF.